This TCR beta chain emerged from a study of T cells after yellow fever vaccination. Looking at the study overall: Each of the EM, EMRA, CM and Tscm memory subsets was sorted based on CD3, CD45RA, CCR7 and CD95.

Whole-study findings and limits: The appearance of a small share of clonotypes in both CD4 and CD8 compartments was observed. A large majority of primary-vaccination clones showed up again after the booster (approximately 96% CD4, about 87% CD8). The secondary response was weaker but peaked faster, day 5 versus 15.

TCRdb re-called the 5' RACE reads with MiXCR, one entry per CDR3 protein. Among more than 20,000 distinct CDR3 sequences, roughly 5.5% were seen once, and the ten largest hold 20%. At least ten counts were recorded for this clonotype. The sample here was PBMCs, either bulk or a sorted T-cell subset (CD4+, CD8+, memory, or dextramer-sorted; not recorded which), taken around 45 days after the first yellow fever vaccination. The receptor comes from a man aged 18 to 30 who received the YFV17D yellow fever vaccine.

The CDR3 coding sequence is TGCAGTGCTCCGATGCGGGCGGGACTCTATGGCTACACCTTC. Amino acids: CSAPMRAGLYGYTF. J is TRBJ1-2 and V is TRBV20-1; D possibly corresponds to TRBD1 (5 bases). Germline V lookup: CDR1 DFQATT, CDR2 SNEGSKA (reference sequence). The CDR3 runs to 14 residues. V gave up 5 bases and J gave up 4 bases, with 17 bases separating them.